The rows below give T cell receptor beta chains drawn from one sample of a study of cytomegalovirus exposure and HLA in healthy donors. TCRdb's copy holds only in-frame clones and misses some; the assay was immunoSEQ multiplex PCR. The data hold about 150,000 clones, with roughly 80% observed a single time. Sequencing was done on a sample of PBMCs. The source is a boy younger than 10 in good health and CMV-seronegative. Each CDR3 is given with its conserved first and last residue. Each record gives: J gene, clone size, D gene, V gene, CDR3 DNA, CDR3 protein. The D gene is left open where the match is weak. Part of the rows lack a size; the others show once, few, many or a class for expanded clones.

TRBJ2-2,few,-,TRBV7-9,TGTGCCAGCAGCTTCTCAACCAGGCTGAACACCGGGGAGCTGTTTTTT,CASSFSTRLNTGELFF
TRBJ1-2,-,-,TRBV7-3,TGTGCCAGCAGCCCCCCACCCTGGGCCCTCAACTATGGCTACACCTTC,CASSPPPWALNYGYTF
TRBJ2-7,-,TRBD2,TRBV27,TGTGCCAGCAGGCTAAATAGCGGGAGGGCCTACGAGCAGTACTTC,CASRLNSGRAYEQYF
TRBJ2-1,-,-,TRBV13,TGTGCCAGCAGCTTACCGGCAGGCCGTTCGATCAATGAGCAGTTCTTC,CASSLPAGRSINEQFF
TRBJ1-6,-,-,TRBV5-1,TGCGCCAGCAGCTTGGATGCAGATTCACCCCTCCACTTT,CASSLDADSPLHF
TRBJ1-2,-,-,TRBV7-9,TGTGCCACAGACGAGGAGGGGATCTATGGCTACACCTTC,CATDEEGIYGYTF
TRBJ2-2,-,-,TRBV7-9,TGTGCCAGCACAGTGACTGGGAACACCGGGGAGCTGTTTTTT,CASTVTGNTGELFF
TRBJ2-5,-,TRBD2,TRBV27,TGTGCCAGCAGTTTAGACCAGCGGGGGAGAGAGACCCAGTACTTC,CASSLDQRGRETQYF
TRBJ2-1,-,-,TRBV9,TGTGCCAGCAGCGTAGCGGTCGGGTACAATGAGCAGTTCTTC,CASSVAVGYNEQFF
TRBJ1-2,-,-,TRBV2,TGTGCCAGCACAGAGGGGGACTATGGCTACACCTTC,CASTEGDYGYTF
TRBJ1-1,-,-,TRBV6-1,TGTGCCAGCAGTGAACAGGGGCCGAACACTGAAGCTTTCTTT,CASSEQGPNTEAFF
TRBJ2-1,-,TRBD2,TRBV9,TGTGCCAGCAGCGTACTAGCGGGGTACAATGAGCAGTTCTTC,CASSVLAGYNEQFF
TRBJ1-5,-,-,TRBV18,TGTGCCAGCTCACCGCGGTATAGCAATCAGCCCCAGCATTTT,CASSPRYSNQPQHF
TRBJ2-7,-,-,TRBV7-9,TGTGCCAGCAGCTTACGGACAAGCTACGAGCAGTACTTC,CASSLRTSYEQYF
TRBJ2-1,-,-,TRBV7-7,TGTGCCAGCAGCTTAGCCGGCGGCTACAATGAGCAGTTCTTC,CASSLAGGYNEQFF
TRBJ2-6,few,-,TRBV5-1,TGCGCCAGCAGCTTGAAACAGGAGTTAGCTGGGGCCAACGTCCTGACTTTC,CASSLKQELAGANVLTF
TRBJ2-5,once,-,TRBV11-2,TGTGCCAGCACCCCCAGCATCGGGGAGACCCAGTACTTC,CASTPSIGETQYF
TRBJ1-2,-,-,TRBV11-3,TGTGCCAGCAGCTCACAGGGCCGGGATAATGGCTACACCTTC,CASSSQGRDNGYTF
TRBJ2-5,once,-,TRBV27,TGTGCCAGCAGTTTAAGGGGGTGGGAGACCCAGTACTTC,CASSLRGWETQYF
TRBJ2-5,-,TRBD1,TRBV28,TGTGCCAGCGACGAAGACAGGGGGCCGAGGGAGACCCAGTACTTC,CASDEDRGPRETQYF
TRBJ2-2,once,TRBD2,TRBV27,TGTGCCAGCAGCTTTTCTGCTAGCGGTAACACCGGGGAGCTGTTTTTT,CASSFSASGNTGELFF
TRBJ2-7,-,-,TRBV7-6,TGTGCCAGCAGCTTAGGCGGGGACTCCGAGCAGTACTTC,CASSLGGDSEQYF
TRBJ2-2,-,-,TRBV7-2,TGTGCCACAATGCGGGGACTCACCGGGGAGCTGTTTTTT,CATMRGLTGELFF
TRBJ1-2,-,-,TRBV6-1,TGTGCCAGCAGTTTCAGACAGGCCCCCAACTATGGCTACACCTTC,CASSFRQAPNYGYTF
TRBJ2-5,-,-,TRBV11-2,TGTGCCAGCAGCTTCGACAGGAGCTACCAAGAGACCCAGTACTTC,CASSFDRSYQETQYF
TRBJ2-4,-,TRBD1,TRBV18,TGTGCCAGCTCACCCTACGATACGGGGACAGGCGGCAAGGACATTCAGTACTTC,CASSPYDTGTGGKDIQYF
TRBJ2-1,-,-,TRBV20-1,TGCAGTGGACGGGGCTACAATGAGCAGTTCTTC,CSGRGYNEQFF
TRBJ1-6,once,-,TRBV6-7,TGTGCCACCAGACTAGGAATAAGACATAATTCACCCCTCCACTTT,CATRLGIRHNSPLHF
TRBJ2-5,-,-,TRBV15,TGTGCCACCAGCAGAGATCCGCTAACTCAAGAGACCCAGTACTTC,CATSRDPLTQETQYF
TRBJ2-7,few,-,TRBV6-5,TGTGCCAGCAGTTACGAACTCTCGAGCTCCTACGAGCAGTACTTC,CASSYELSSSYEQYF
TRBJ1-5,-,TRBD1,TRBV27,TGTGCCAGCAGTTCCATAGGGACAGCCTGGAATCAGCCCCAGCATTTT,CASSSIGTAWNQPQHF
TRBJ2-2,few,TRBD1,TRBV5-1,TGCGCCAGCAGCCCGGGACAGTCAGGCGGGGAGCTGTTTTTT,CASSPGQSGGELFF
TRBJ2-4,-,-,TRBV6-1,TGTGCCAGCAGGGGTCAGGGGGCCAAAAACATTCAGTACTTC,CASRGQGAKNIQYF
TRBJ2-5,-,-,TRBV15,TGTGCCACCAGCAGAACAGGGACCCAAGAGACCCAGTACTTC,CATSRTGTQETQYF
TRBJ2-5,-,TRBD1,TRBV5-3,TGTGCCAGAAGCTTGGCTCTTGGGGACAGCTTAGAGACCCAGTACTTC,CARSLALGDSLETQYF
TRBJ2-5,-,-,TRBV6-6,TGTGCCAGCAGTTACTCGAGCCGGTCCCAAGAGACCCAGTACTTC,CASSYSSRSQETQYF
TRBJ2-5,-,-,TRBV4-3,TGCGCCAGCAGCCAAGAAAGGGGGGGAAAAGAGACCCAGTACTTC,CASSQERGGKETQYF
TRBJ2-3,once,TRBD2,TRBV28,TGTGCCAGCACCCACAGGACTAGCGGGACTACCACAGATACGCAGTATTTT,CASTHRTSGTTTDTQYF
TRBJ1-6,few,TRBD1,TRBV6-5,TGTGCCAGCAGCTCCGGGACAGGGTATGGTTCACCCCTCCACTTT,CASSSGTGYGSPLHF
TRBJ1-2,few,TRBD1,TRBV28,TGTGCCAGCAATCTCGGACAGGGAGTGTCCTATGGCTACACCTTC,CASNLGQGVSYGYTF
TRBJ2-7,-,TRBD1,TRBV5-1,TGCGCCAGCAGCTTCTCGACAGGGACCTACGAGCAGTACTTC,CASSFSTGTYEQYF
TRBJ2-1,-,-,TRBV7-3,TGTGCCAGCAGCACAACGTCCAAACTAGCAGGCAATGAGCAGTTCTTC,CASSTTSKLAGNEQFF
TRBJ2-5,-,TRBD2,TRBV12-5,TGTGCTAGTGGTTTGGTTTCGGCGGGAGGCCAAGAGACCCAGTACTTC,CASGLVSAGGQETQYF
TRBJ2-2,once,-,TRBV6-6,TGTGCCAGCAGTTACAATTGGCAGTTCACCGGGGAGCTGTTTTTT,CASSYNWQFTGELFF
TRBJ2-2,few,-,TRBV30,TGTGCCTGGAGTGTATATTTCACCGGGGAGCTGTTTTTT,CAWSVYFTGELFF
TRBJ1-1,-,TRBD1,TRBV18,TGTGCCAGCTCACCAACGGGACAGCCCAACACTGAAGCTTTCTTT,CASSPTGQPNTEAFF
TRBJ1-5,-,-,TRBV29-1,TGCAGCGTTGAAGAGGGCAGTCATCAGCCCCAGCATTTT,CSVEEGSHQPQHF
TRBJ2-7,-,TRBD2,TRBV11-3,TGTGCCAGCAGCTTACTAGCGGGGACTTACGAGCAGTACTTC,CASSLLAGTYEQYF
TRBJ2-4,few,-,TRBV2,TGTGCCAGCGCTAGGAACATTCAGTACTTC,CASARNIQYF
TRBJ2-1,-,-,TRBV9,TGTGCCAGCAGCGTAGGCAGTTACAATGAGCAGTTCTTC,CASSVGSYNEQFF
TRBJ1-3,-,TRBD1,TRBV5-4,TGTGCCAGCAGCACCGGGACAGCCACTGGAAACACCATATATTTT,CASSTGTATGNTIYF
TRBJ2-3,once,-,TRBV27,TGTGCCAGCAGCAGGACACGGTCACGAGATACGCAGTCTTTT,CASSRTRSRDTQSF
TRBJ2-7,few,-,TRBV14,TGTGCCAGCAGCCAAGTTGGGGGCCTGGGGCAGTACTTC,CASSQVGGLGQYF
TRBJ1-4,-,-,TRBV2,TGTGCCAGCATCCCGCGGGGGCTCACAACTAATGAAAAACTGTTTTTT,CASIPRGLTTNEKLFF
TRBJ1-2,-,TRBD1,TRBV5-1,TGCGCCAGCAGCGCCCGGGAGGGGGCGGACTATGGCTACACCTTC,CASSAREGADYGYTF
TRBJ2-7,-,TRBD2,TRBV9,TGTGCCAGCAGCGTAGCGGGGGGGCCATACGAGCAGTACTTC,CASSVAGGPYEQYF
TRBJ2-7,-,TRBD2,TRBV25-1,TGTGCCAGCAGTAAACGGGAGGGCCCCTACGAGCAGTACTTC,CASSKREGPYEQYF
TRBJ2-4,-,TRBD1,TRBV6-1,TGTGCCAGCAGCCGGGACAGGGGGCTTAAAAACATTCAGTACTTC,CASSRDRGLKNIQYF
TRBJ2-7,-,-,TRBV15,TGTGCCACCAGCAGATCACTCAGGGCTCCGTTTGTTCAGTACTTC,CATSRSLRAPFVQYF
TRBJ1-2,-,-,TRBV7-8,TGTGCCAGCAGCTCGCCACAGGTCCGGGGCTACACCTTC,CASSSPQVRGYTF